This T cell receptor beta chain originates from a study of cytomegalovirus exposure and HLA in healthy donors. Primers included in the PCR were 60 Vbeta and 13 Jbeta primers. Assay used: immunoSEQ multiplex PCR; TCRdb lists only in-frame clones, some missing. The table lists 55,000 to 85,000 clones. This CDR3 is built from 13 residues. V lost 6 bases and J lost 0, with 9 bases in between. From germline, CDR1 is ENHRY and CDR2 SYGVKD. Sequenced input: PBMCs. This TCR came from a female donor in good health and CMV-seropositive. This sequence joins TRBV10-3 and TRBJ2-7; maybe TRBD2 (5 bases). In DNA, the CDR3 is TGTGCCATCAGGAGACGGGACTCCTACGAGCAGTACTTC. Its protein is CAIRRRDSYEQYF.